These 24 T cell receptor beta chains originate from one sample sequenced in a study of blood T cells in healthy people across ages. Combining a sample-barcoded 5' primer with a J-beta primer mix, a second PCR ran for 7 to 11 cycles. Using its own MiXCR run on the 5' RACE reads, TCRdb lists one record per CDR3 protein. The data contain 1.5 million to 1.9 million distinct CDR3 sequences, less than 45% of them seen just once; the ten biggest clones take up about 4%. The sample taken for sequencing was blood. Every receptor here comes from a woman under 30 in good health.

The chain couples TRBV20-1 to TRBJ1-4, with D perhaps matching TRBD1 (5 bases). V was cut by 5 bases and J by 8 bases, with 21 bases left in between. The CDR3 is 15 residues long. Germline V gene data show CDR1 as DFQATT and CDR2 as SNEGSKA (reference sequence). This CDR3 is CSAFVFGQGHEKLFF. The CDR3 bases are TGCAGTGCTTTTGTGTTTGGGCAGGGTCACGAAAAACTGTTTTTT.

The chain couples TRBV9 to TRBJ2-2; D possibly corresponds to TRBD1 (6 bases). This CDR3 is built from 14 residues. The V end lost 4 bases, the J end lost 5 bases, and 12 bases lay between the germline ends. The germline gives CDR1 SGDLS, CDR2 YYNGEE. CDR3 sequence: CASSRDMGTGELFF. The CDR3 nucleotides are TGTGCCAGCAGCCGGGACATGGGTACCGGGGAGCTGTTTTTT.

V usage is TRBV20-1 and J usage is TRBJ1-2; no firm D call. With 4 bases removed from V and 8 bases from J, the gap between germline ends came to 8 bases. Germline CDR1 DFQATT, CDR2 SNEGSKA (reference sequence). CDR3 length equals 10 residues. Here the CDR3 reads CSATGSGYTF. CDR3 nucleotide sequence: TGCAGTGCTACCGGGAGCGGCTACACCTTC.

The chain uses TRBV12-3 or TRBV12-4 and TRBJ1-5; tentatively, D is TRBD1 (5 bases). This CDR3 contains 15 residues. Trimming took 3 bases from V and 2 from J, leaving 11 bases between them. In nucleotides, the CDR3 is TGTGCCAGCAGTTTGTCAAGAGGGGGCAATCAGCCCCAGCATTTT. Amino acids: CASSLSRGGNQPQHF.

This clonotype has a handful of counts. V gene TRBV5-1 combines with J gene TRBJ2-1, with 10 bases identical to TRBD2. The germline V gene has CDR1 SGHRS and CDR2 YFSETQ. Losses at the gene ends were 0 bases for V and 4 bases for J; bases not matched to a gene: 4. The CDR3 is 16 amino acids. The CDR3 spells CASSLDPSGGYNEQFF. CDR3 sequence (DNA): TGCGCCAGCAGCTTGGATCCTAGCGGGGGTTACAATGAGCAGTTCTTC.

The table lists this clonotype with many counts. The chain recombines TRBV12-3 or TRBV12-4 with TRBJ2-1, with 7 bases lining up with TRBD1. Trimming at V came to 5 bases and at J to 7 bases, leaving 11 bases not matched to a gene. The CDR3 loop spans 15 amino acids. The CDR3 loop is CASSLRDSLGNEQFF. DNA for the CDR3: TGTGCCAGCAGTCTACGGGACAGCCTGGGGAATGAGCAGTTCTTC.

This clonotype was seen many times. The CDR3 bases are TGTGCCGGATACGGGGTTGGCTATGGCTACACCTTC. It translates to CAGYGVGYGYTF. The genes are TRBV6-5 and TRBJ1-2; D gene uncertain. The CDR3 contains 12 residues. Germline loops: CDR1 MNHEY, CDR2 SVGAGI. Trimming cost V 11 bases and J 4 bases, with 14 bases left between them.

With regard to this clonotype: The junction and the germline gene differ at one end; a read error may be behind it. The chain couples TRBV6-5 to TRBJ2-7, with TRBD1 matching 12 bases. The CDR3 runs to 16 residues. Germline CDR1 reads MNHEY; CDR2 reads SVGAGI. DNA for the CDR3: TGTGCCGGCAGTTACCGGTCCGGGACAGGGGGCTCCGAGCAGTACTTC. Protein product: CAGSYRSGTGGSEQYF.

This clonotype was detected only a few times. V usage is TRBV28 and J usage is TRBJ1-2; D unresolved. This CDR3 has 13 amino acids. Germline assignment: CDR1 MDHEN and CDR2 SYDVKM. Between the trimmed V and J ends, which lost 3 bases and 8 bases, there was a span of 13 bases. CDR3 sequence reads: CASSFPSTKGYTF. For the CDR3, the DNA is TGTGCCAGCAGTTTCCCATCCACGAAAGGCTACACCTTC.

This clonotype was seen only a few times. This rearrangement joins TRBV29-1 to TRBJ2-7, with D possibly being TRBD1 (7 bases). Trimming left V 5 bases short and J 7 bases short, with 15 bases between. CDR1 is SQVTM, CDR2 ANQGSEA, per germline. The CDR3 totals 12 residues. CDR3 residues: CSVPTGAGEQYF. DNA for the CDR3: TGCAGCGTTCCAACAGGGGCGGGGGAGCAGTACTTC.

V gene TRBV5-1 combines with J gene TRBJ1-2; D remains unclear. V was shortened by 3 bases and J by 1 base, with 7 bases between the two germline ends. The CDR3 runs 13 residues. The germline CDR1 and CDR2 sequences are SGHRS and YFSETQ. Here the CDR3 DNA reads TGCGCCAGCAGCTCGACACTTAACTATGGCTACACCTTC. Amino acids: CASSSTLNYGYTF.

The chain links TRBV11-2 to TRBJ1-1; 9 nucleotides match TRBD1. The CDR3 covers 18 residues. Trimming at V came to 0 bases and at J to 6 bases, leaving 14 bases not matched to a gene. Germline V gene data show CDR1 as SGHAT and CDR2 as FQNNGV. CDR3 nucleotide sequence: TGTGCCAGCAGCTTAGATTCGATGCGGCGGGACAGGGCACCTGAAGCTTTCTTT. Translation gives CASSLDSMRRDRAPEAFF.

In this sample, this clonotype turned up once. As DNA, the CDR3 is TGTGCTAGTGGTTTGTGGACGTGGGCGGGGACGGAGTTCTCCTACAATGAGCAGTACTTC. Protein: CASGLWTWAGTEFSYNEQYF. The chain joins TRBV12-5 to TRBJ2-1; weak D call: TRBD2 (6 bases). The J call is doubtful: the DNA matches TRBJ2-7 better. CDR3 size: 20 residues. Germline V CDR1 and CDR2: LGHNT, FRNRAP.

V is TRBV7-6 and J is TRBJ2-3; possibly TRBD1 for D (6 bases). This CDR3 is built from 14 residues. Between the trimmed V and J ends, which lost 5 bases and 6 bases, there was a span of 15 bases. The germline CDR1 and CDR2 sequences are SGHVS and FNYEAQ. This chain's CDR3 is CASSAYREYDTQYF. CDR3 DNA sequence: TGTGCCAGCAGCGCTTACAGGGAGTACGATACGCAGTATTTT.

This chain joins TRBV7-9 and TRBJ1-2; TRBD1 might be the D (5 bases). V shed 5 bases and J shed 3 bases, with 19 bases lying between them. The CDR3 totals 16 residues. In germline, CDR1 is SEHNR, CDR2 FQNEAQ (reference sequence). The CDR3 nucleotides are TGTGCCAGCAGCGCCACGACAGAGGAGGCATACTATGGCTACACCTTC. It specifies CASSATTEEAYYGYTF.

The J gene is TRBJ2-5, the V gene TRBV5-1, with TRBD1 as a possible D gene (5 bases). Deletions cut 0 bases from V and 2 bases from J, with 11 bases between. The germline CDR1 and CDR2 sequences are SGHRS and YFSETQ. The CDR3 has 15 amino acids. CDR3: CASSLGQMLQETQYF. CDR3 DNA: TGCGCCAGCAGCTTGGGACAGATGTTACAAGAGACCCAGTACTTC.

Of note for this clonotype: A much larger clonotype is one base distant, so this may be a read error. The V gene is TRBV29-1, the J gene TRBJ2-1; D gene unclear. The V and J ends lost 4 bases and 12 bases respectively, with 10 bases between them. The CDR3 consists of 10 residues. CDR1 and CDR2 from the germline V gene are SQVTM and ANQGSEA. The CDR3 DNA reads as TGCAGCGTTGTGTCCGCCGTGCAGTTCTTC. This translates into CSVVSAVQFF.

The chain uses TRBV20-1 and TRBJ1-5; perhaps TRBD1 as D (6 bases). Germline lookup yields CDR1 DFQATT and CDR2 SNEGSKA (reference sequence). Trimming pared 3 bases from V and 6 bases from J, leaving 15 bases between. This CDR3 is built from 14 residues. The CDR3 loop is CSASQGRESQPQHF. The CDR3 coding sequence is TGCAGTGCTAGCCAGGGGAGGGAGAGTCAGCCCCAGCATTTT.

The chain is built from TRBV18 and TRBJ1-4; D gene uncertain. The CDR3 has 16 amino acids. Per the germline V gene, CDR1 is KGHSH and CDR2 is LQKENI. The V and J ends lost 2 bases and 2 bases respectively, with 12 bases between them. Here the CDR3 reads CASSPWPPGTNEKLFF. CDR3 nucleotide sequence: TGTGCCAGCTCACCATGGCCACCCGGCACTAATGAAAAACTGTTTTTT.

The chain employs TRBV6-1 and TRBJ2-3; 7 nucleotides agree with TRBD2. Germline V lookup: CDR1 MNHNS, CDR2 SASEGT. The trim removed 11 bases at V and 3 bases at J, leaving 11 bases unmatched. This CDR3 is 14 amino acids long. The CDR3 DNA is TGTGCCGCCGAGCGGGGAGTGAGGACAGATACGCAGTATTTT. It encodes CAAERGVRTDTQYF.

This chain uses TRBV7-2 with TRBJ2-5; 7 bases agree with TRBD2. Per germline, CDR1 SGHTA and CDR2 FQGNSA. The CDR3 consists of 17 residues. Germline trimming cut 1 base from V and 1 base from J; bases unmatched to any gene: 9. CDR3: CASSLVRGSGPQETQYF. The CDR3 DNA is TGTGCCAGCAGCTTAGTTCGGGGTAGCGGGCCCCAAGAGACCCAGTACTTC.

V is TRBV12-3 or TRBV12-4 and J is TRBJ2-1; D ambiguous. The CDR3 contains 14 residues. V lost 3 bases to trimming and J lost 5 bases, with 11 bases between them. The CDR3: CASSFDRTHNEQFF. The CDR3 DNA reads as TGTGCCAGCAGTTTTGATCGGACCCACAATGAGCAGTTCTTC.

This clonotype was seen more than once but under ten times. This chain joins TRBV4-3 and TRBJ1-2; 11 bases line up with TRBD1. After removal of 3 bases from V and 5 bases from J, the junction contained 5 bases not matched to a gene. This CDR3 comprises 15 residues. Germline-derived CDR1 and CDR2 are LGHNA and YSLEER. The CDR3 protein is CASSHPGQGDYGYTF. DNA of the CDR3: TGCGCCAGCAGCCATCCGGGACAGGGGGATTATGGCTACACCTTC.

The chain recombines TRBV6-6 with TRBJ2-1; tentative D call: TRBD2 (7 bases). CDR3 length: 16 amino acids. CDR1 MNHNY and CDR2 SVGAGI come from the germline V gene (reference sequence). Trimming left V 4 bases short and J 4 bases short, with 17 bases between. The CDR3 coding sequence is TGTGCCAGCAGTTCGGGCGGGAGCCAGGGGTACAATGAGCAGTTCTTC. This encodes CASSSGGSQGYNEQFF.